This T cell receptor beta chain was sequenced in a study of T-cell reconstitution after alpha-beta-depleted transplantation in children. Findings of the study overall: Newly produced T cells mostly provided counts and TCRbeta diversity after one year, as hyperexpanded clones declined. TCRbeta diversity was high at day 60 in some patients (a result of surviving recipient T cells and thymic progenitors).

As it was prepared, the TCRbeta library received unique molecular identifiers. TCRdb used MiXCR to reprocess the PCR reads, holding one entry per CDR3 protein. The sample has approximately 500,000 distinct CDR3 sequences; about 10% are singletons. Ten or more counts support this clonotype. Its antigen is as yet unknown. V was pared by 6 bases and J by 4 bases, with 6 bases of the junction left unmatched. CDR3 length: 15 amino acids. Germline assignment: CDR1 SGHDN and CDR2 FVKESK. This TCR was recovered from a child aged 2 to 15 with inherited bone marrow failure, due to receive a stem cell transplant. Sequences were derived from PBMCs, sampled before TCRalphabeta/CD19-depleted stem cell transplant. This chain uses TRBV14 with TRBJ2-1, with TRBD2 identical over 10 bases. CDR3 coding DNA: TGTGCCAGCAGTCGGAGGACTAGCGGTTACAATGAGCAGTTCTTC. Translation: CASSRRTSGYNEQFF.